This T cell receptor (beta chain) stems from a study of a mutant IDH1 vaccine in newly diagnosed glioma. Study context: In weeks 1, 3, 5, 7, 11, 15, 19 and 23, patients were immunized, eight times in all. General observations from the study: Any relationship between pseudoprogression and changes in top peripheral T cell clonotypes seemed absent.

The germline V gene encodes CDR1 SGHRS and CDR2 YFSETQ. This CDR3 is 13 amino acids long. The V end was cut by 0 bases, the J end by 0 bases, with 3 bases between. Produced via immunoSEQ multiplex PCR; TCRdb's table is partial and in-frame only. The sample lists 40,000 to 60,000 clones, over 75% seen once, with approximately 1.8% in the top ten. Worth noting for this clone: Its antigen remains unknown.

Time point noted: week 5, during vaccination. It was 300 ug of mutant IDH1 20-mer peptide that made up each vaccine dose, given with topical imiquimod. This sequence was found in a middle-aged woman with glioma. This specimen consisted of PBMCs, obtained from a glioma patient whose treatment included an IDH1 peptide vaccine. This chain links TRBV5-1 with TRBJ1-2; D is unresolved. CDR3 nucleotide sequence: TGCGCCAGCAGCTTGGGAGCTAACTATGGCTACACCTTC. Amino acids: CASSLGANYGYTF. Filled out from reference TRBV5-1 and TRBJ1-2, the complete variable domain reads KAGVTQTPRYLIKTRGQQVTLSCSPISGHRSVSWYQQTPGQGLQFLFEYFSETQRNKGNFPGRFSGRQFSNSRSEMNVSTLELGDSALYLCASSLGANYGYTFGSGTRLTVV.